This TCR beta chain was recovered during a study of early T cells in non-severe SARS-CoV-2 infection. On the study more broadly: The authors sequenced bulk RNA from unsorted whole blood, leaving chains unpaired.

Whole-study findings and limits: Database matching using VDJdb favored anti-spike CD8 responses, with private and CD4 specificities left missing.

Researchers attached unique molecular identifiers to individual cDNA molecules. Via MiXCR, TCRdb re-called the 5' RACE reads, giving one row per CDR3 protein. The sample lists tens of thousands of distinct CDR3 sequences; approximately 12% were seen once. This clonotype was seen only a few times. Its cognate antigen is unknown. The junction had 11 bases not matched to a gene; V was cut back by 5 bases and J by 2 bases. CDR3 length: 17 amino acids. The V gene's germline CDR1 is SGHTA and CDR2 FQGNSA. The sequence was collected from an adult who was a healthcare worker with PCR-confirmed SARS-CoV-2 infection or an uninfected control (not recorded which). The donor label of this sample is uncertain. The rearrangement uses TRBV7-2 and TRBJ2-3, with 9 bases lining up with TRBD2. Source: whole blood, taken at baseline. In DNA, the CDR3 is TGTGCCAGCAGCCCCGTAAAGCGGGGGGACCCCACAGATACGCAGTATTTT. As protein: CASSPVKRGDPTDTQYF.